This T cell receptor (beta chain) was retrieved from a study of shared clonotypes between healthy human individuals. Turning to the study itself: Used for every donor were three CD4 naive, three CD4 memory, two CD8 naive and one CD8 memory plate. Study-level results: It was anticipated that sequencing depth would influence how many clonotypes donors shared. Roughly 4.6% of naive CD4 clonotypes were common to a few donors.

Naive-designated CD8 cells lacked CD45RO, were positively enriched for CCR7, and omitted terminally differentiated effector memory CD45RA+ cells. The donors were all Caucasian adults (living in Nashville, Tennessee). The CDR3 is 11 residues long. Germline V gene lookup returns CDR1 SNHLY and CDR2 FYNNEI. Generated by immunoSEQ multiplex PCR, the TCRdb table keeps only in-frame clones and is missing some. The sample holds around 2.1 million clones, just over 90% seen once. About this clone: Antigen specificity is unknown. The junction shows a germline mismatch at one end, possibly a read error.

V gene TRBV2 combines with J gene TRBJ1-1; 10 nucleotides align to TRBD1. Sequenced material: naive CD8+ T cells from PBMCs. The sequence was obtained from a man aged 18 to 30 in good health. Some clones in this sample may be carry-over from other donors' samples. CDR3 nucleotide sequence: TGTGCCAGCAGGGACAGGGGGTTAGCCCCTTTT. Its protein is CASRDRGLAPF.